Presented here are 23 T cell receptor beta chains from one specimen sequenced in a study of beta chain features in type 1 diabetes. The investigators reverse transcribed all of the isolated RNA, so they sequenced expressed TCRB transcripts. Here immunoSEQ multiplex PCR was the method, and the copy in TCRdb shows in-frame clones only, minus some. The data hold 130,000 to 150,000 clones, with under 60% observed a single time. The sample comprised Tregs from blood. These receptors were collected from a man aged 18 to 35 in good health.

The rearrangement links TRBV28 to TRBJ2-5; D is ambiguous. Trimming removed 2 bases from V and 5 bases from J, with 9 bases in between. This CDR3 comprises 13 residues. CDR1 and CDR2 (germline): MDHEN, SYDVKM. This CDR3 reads CASSLSPRETQYF. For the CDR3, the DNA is TGTGCCAGCAGTTTAAGTCCCCGGGAGACCCAGTACTTC.

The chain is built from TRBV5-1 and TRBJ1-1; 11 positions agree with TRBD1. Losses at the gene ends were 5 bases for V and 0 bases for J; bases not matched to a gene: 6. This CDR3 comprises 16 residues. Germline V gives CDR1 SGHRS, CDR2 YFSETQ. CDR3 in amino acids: CASSSDRGLVNTEAFF. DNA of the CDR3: TGCGCCAGCAGTTCGGACAGGGGGCTTGTGAACACTGAAGCTTTCTTT.

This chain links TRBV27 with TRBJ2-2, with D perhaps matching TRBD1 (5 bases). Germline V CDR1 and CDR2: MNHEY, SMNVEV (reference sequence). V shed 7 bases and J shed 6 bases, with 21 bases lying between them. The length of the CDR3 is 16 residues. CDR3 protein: CASKDFLQGNAGELFF. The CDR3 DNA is TGTGCCAGCAAAGATTTCCTGCAGGGTAACGCCGGGGAGCTGTTTTTT.

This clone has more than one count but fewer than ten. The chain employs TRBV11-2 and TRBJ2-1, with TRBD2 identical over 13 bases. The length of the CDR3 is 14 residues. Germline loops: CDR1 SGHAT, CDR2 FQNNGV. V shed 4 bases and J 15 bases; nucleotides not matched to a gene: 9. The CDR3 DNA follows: TGTGCCAGCAGCTCGCGACTAGCGGGGGGCAGGGGGTTCTTC. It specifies CASSSRLAGGRGFF.

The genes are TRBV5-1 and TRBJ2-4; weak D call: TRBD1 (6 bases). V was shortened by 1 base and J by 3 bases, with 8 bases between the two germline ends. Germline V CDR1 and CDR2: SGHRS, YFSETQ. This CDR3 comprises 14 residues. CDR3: CASSLRGSKNIQYF. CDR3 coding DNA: TGCGCCAGCAGCTTGAGGGGGAGCAAAAACATTCAGTACTTC.

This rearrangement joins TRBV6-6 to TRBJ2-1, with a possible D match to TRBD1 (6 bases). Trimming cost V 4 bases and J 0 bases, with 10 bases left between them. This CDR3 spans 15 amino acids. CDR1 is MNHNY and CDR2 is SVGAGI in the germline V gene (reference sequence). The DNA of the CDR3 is TGTGCCAGCAGTTGGGGGCCGAGCTCCTACAATGAGCAGTTCTTC. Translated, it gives CASSWGPSSYNEQFF.

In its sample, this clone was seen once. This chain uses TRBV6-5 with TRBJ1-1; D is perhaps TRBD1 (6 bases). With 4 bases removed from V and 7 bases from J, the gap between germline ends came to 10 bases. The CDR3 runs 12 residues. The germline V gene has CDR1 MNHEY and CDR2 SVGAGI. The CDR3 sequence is CASSSGHFEAFF. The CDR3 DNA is TGTGCCAGCAGTTCGGGACACTTTGAAGCTTTCTTT.

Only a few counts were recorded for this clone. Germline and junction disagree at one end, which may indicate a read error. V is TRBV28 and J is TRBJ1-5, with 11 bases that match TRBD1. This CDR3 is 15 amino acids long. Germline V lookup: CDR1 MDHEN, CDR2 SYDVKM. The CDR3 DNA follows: TGTGCCAGCAGCCTGAGGACAGGGGGCAACCAGCCCCAGCATTTT. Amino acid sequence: CASSLRTGGNQPQHF.

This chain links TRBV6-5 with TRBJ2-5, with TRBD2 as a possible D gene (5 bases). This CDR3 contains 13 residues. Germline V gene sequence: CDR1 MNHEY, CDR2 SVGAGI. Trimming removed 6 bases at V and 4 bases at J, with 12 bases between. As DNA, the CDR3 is TGTGCCAGCAGACGGACTGGTAGAGAGACCCAGTACTTC. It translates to CASRRTGRETQYF.

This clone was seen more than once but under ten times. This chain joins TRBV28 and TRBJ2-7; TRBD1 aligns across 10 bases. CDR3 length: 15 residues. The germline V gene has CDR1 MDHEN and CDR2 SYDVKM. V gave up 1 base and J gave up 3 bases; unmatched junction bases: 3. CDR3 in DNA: TGTGCCAGCAGTTTATCGGGACAGGGGTTCTACGAGCAGTACTTC. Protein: CASSLSGQGFYEQYF.

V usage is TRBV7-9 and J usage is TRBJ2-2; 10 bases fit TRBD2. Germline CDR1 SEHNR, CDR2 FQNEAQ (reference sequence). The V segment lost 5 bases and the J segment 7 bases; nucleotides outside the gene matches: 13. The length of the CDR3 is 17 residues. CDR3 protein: CASSPLRLAGEVGELFF. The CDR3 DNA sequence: TGTGCCAGCAGCCCCCTGAGGCTAGCGGGAGAGGTCGGGGAGCTGTTTTTT.

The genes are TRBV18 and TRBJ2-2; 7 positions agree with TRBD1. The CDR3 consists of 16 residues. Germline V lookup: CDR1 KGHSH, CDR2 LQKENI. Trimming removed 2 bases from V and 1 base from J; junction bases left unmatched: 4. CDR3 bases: TGTGCCAGCTCACCAAACAGGGGCTGGAACACCGGGGAGCTGTTTTTT. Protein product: CASSPNRGWNTGELFF.

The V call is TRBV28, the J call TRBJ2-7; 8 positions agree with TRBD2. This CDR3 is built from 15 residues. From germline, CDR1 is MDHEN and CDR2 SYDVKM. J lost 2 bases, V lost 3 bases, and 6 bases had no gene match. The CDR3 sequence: CASSFTSGFTYEQYF. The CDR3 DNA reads TGTGCCAGCAGTTTTACTAGCGGATTTACCTACGAGCAGTACTTC.

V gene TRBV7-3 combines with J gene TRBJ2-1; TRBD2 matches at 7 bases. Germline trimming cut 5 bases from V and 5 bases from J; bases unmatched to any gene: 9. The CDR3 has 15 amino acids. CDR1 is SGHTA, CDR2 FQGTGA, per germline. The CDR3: CASSPARGLHNEQFF. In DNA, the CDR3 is TGTGCCAGCAGCCCGGCGCGGGGACTACACAATGAGCAGTTCTTC.

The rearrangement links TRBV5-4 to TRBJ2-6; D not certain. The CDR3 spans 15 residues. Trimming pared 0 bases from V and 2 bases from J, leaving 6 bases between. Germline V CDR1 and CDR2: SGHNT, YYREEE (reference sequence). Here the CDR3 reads CASSLGRPGANVLTF. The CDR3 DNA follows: TGTGCCAGCAGCTTGGGCAGGCCTGGGGCCAACGTCCTGACTTTC.

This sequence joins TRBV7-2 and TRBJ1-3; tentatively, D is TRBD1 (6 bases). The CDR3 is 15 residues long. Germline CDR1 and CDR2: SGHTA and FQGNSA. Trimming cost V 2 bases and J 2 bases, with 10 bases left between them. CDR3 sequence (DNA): TGTGCCAGCAGCTTATTGGGGGCGGCTGGAAACACCATATATTTT. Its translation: CASSLLGAAGNTIYF.

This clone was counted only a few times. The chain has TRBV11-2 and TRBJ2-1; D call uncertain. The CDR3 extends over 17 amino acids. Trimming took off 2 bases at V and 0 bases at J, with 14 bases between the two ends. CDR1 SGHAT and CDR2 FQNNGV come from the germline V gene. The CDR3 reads CASSLWVVSSSYNEQFF. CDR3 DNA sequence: TGTGCCAGCAGCTTATGGGTAGTATCTAGCTCCTACAATGAGCAGTTCTTC.

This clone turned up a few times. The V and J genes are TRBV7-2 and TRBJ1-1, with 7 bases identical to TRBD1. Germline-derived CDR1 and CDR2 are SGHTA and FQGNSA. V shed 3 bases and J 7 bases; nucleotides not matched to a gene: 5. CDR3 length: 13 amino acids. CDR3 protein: CASSFYRDSEAFF. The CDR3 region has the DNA TGTGCCAGCAGCTTCTACCGGGACAGTGAAGCTTTCTTT.

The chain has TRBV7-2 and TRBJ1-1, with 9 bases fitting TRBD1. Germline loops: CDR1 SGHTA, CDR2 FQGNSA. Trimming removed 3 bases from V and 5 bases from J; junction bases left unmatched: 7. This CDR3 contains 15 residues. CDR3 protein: CASSFLTGGRTEAFF. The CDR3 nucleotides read TGTGCCAGCAGCTTTTTGACAGGGGGTAGGACTGAAGCTTTCTTT.

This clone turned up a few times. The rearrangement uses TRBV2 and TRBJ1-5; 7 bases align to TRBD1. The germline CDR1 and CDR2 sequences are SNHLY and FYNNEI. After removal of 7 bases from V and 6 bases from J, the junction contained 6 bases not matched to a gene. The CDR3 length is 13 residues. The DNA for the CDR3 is TGTGCCAGCACGACAGGGTATTCTCAGCCCCAGCATTTT. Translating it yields CASTTGYSQPQHF.

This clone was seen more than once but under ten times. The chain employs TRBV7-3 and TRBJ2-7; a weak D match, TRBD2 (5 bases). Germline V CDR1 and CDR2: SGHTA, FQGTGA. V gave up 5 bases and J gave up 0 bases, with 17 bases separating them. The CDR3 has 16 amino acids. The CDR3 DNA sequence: TGTGCCAGCAGCGCCAAACCTGGACTCGACTCCTACGAGCAGTACTTC. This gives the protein CASSAKPGLDSYEQYF. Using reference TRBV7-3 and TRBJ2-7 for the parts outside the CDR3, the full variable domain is GAGVSQTPSNKVTEKGKYVELRCDPISGHTALYWYRQSLGQGPEFLIYFQGTGAADDSGLPNDRFFAVRPEGSVSTLKIQRTERGDSAVYLCASSAKPGLDSYEQYFGPGTRLTVT.

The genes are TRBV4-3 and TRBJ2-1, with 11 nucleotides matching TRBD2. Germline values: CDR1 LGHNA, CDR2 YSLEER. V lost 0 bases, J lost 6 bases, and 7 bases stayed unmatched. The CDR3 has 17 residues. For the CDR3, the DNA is TGCGCCAGCAGCCAAGAGGCGAAGACTAGCGGGGTCAATGAGCAGTTCTTC. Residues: CASSQEAKTSGVNEQFF.

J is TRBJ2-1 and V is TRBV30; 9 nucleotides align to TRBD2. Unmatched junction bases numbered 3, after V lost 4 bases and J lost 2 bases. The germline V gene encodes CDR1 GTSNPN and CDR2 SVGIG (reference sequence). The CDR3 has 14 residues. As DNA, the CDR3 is TGTGCCTGGAAAGCGGGGGGAACCTACAATGAGCAGTTCTTC. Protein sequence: CAWKAGGTYNEQFF.